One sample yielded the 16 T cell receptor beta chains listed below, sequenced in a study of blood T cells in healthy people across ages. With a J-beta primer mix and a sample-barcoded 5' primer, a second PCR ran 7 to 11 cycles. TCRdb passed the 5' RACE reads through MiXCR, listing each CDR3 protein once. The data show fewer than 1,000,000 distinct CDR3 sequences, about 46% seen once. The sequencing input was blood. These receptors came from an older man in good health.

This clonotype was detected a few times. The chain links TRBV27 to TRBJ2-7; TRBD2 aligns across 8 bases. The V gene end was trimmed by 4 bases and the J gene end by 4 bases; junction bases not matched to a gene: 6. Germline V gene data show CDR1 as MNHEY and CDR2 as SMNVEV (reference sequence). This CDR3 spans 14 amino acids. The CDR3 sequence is CASSSGLAEYEQYF. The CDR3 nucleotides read TGTGCCAGCAGTTCAGGACTAGCAGAGTACGAGCAGTACTTC.

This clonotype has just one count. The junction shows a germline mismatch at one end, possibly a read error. CDR3 nucleotides: TGTGCCTGCAGCTTGGACAGGGGGTACGAGCAGTACTTC. Translating gives CACSLDRGYEQYF. The V call is TRBV7-2, the J call TRBJ2-5; 10 nucleotides match TRBD1. The end of the DNA is better explained by TRBJ2-7, so the J call may be wrong. This CDR3 region has 13 residues. The germline V gene encodes CDR1 SGHTA and CDR2 FQGNSA.

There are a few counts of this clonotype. The CDR3 nucleotides read TGTGCCAGCAGCTTAGCGCATGAGACTAGCGGGGGGGGCTCCTACGAGCAGTACTTC. Translating it yields CASSLAHETSGGGSYEQYF. The V call is TRBV7-2, the J call TRBJ2-7, with 14 bases aligning to TRBD2. The CDR3 runs 19 residues. Germline CDR1 reads SGHTA; CDR2 reads FQGNSA. J gave up 0 bases and V 0 bases, and 7 bases lay outside the gene matches.

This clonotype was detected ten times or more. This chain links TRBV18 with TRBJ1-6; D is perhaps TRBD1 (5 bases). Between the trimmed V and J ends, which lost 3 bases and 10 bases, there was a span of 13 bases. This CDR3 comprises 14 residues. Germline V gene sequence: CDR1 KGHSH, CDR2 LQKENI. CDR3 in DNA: TGTGCCAGCTCACCCGGGGGGGACGGATCACCCCTCCACTTT. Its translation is CASSPGGDGSPLHF.

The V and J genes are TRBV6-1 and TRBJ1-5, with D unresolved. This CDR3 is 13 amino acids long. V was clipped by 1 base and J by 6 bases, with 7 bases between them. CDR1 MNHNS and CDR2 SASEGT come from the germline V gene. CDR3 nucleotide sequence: TGTGCCAGCAGTGAAGGTGGACCTCAGCCCCAGCATTTT. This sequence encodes CASSEGGPQPQHF.

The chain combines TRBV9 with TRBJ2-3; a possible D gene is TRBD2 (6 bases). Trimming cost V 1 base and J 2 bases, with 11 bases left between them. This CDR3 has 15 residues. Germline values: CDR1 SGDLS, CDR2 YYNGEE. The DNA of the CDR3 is TGTGCCAGCAGCGTATTTAGCGGAACCACAGATACGCAGTATTTT. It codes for CASSVFSGTTDTQYF.

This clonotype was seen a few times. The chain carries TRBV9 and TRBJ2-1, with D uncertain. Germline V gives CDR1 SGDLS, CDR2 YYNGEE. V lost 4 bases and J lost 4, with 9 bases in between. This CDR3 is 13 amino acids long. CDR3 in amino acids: CASSPQRYNEQFF. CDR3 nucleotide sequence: TGTGCCAGCAGCCCCCAAAGATACAATGAGCAGTTCTTC.

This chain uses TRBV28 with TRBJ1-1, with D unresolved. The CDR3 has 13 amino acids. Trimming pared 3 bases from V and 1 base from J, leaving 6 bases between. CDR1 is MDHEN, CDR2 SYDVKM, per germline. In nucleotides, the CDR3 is TGTGCCAGCAGTTTCCCAGCGAACACTGAAGCTTTCTTT. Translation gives CASSFPANTEAFF.

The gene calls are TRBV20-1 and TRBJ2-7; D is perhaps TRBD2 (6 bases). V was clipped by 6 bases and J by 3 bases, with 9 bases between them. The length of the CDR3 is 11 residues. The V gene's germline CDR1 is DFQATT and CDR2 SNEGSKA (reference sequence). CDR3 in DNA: TGCAGTGCCCCCGGGGGCTACGAGCAGTACTTC. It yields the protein CSAPGGYEQYF.

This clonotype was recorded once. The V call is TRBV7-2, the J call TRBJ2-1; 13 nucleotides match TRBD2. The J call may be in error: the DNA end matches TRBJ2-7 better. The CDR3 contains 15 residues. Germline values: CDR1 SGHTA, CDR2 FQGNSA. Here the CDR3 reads CATRPTSGRYNEQYF. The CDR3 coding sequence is TGTGCCACCCGACCGACTAGCGGGAGGTACAATGAGCAGTACTTC.

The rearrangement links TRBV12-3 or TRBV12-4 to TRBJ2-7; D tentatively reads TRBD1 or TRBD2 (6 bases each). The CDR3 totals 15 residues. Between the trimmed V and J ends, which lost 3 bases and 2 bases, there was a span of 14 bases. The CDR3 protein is CASSLRGARAYEQYF. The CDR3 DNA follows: TGTGCCAGCAGTTTGAGGGGGGCAAGGGCCTACGAGCAGTACTTC.

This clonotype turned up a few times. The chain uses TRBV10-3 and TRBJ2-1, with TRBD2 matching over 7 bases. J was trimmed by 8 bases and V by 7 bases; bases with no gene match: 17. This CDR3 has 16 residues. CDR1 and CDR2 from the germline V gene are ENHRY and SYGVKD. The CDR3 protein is CAITPQGGGSVDEQFF. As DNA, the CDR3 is TGTGCCATCACTCCTCAGGGTGGCGGGAGTGTCGATGAGCAGTTCTTC.

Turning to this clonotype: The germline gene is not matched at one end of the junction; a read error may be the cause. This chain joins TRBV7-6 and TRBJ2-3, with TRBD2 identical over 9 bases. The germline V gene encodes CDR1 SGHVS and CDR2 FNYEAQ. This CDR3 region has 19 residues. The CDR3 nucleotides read TGTGCCAGTAGCTTAAGTTTGGCTAGCGGGGCCTTTGGCACAGATACGCAGTATTTT. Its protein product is CASSLSLASGAFGTDTQYF. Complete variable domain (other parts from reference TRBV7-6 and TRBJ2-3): GAGVSQSPRYKVTKRGQDVALRCDPISGHVSLYWYRQALGQGPEFLTYFNYEAQQDKSGLPNDRFSAERPEGSISTLTIQRTEQRDSAMYRCASSLSLASGAFGTDTQYFGPGTRLTVL.

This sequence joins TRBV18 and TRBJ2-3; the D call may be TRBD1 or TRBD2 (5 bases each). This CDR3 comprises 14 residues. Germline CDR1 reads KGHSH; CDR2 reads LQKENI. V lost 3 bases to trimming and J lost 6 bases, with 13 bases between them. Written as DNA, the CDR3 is TGTGCCAGCTCACCTCGGACGGGGCGGGATACGCAGTATTTT. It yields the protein CASSPRTGRDTQYF. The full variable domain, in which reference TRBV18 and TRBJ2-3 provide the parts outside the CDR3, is NAGVMQNPRHLVRRRGQEARLRCSPMKGHSHVYWYRQLPEEGLKFMVYLQKENIIDESGMPKERFSAEFPKEGPSILRIQQVVRGDSAAYFCASSPRTGRDTQYFGPGTRLTVL.

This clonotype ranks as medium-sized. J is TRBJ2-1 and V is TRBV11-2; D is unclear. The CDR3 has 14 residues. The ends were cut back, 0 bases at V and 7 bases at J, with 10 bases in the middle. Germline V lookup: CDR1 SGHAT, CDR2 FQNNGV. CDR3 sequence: CASSLDVGWNEQFF. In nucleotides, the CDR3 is TGTGCCAGCAGCTTAGATGTTGGGTGGAATGAGCAGTTCTTC.

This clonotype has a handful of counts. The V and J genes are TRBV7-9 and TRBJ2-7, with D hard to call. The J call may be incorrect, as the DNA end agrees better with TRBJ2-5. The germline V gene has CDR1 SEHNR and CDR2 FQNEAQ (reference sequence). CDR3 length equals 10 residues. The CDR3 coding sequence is TGTGCCAGCAGCACGGAGACCCAGTACTTC. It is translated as CASSTETQYF.